These 18 T cell receptor beta chains originate from one sample sequenced in a study of regulatory T cells in long-lasting Graves disease. Time point of the sample: newly diagnosed GD, antithyroid drugs for less than 3 months. From RNA extracted from PBMCs, the TCR library was made. The authors built TCR beta libraries using iRepertoire HTBI primers and Arm-PCR of CDR3 regions. One entry per CDR3 protein, called by TCRdb with MiXCR from the multiplex PCR reads. Here the sample spans 400,000 to 450,000 distinct CDR3 sequences, 14% to 15% being singletons. These same data were also listed under a study on T cells in Graves' hyperthyroidism and ophthalmopathy.

The sequencing used peripheral blood mononuclear cells (PBMCs), collected at new diagnosis, from a patient treated with antithyroid drugs. The source of these receptors is a woman aged 25 to 39 with Graves disease.

This clonotype has more than one count but fewer than ten. This sequence joins TRBV7-2 and TRBJ2-5; D is ambiguous. V lost 1 base and J lost 6, with 15 bases in between. This CDR3 is 15 amino acids long. Per germline, CDR1 SGHTA and CDR2 FQGNSA. This CDR3 reads CASSLELWVLKTQYF. The DNA of the CDR3 is TGTGCCAGCAGCTTAGAGCTGTGGGTTCTGAAGACCCAGTACTTC.

V usage is TRBV15 and J usage is TRBJ1-5; no definite D call. CDR1 is LNHNV, CDR2 YYDKDF, per germline (reference sequence). The CDR3 has 12 amino acids. Trimming removed 5 bases at V and 4 bases at J, with 6 bases between. The CDR3 protein is CATSPRNQPQHF. CDR3 in DNA: TGTGCCACCAGCCCAAGAAATCAGCCCCAGCATTTT.

As for this clonotype: This may come from a read error, since a much larger clone is one base off. This chain uses TRBV7-3 with TRBJ2-2; D not resolved. CDR1 and CDR2 (germline): SGHTA, FQGTGA. The CDR3 covers 17 residues. The CDR3 is CTSSPSRTVPNTGELFF. Here the CDR3 DNA reads TGTACCAGCAGCCCCTCCCGAACAGTGCCGAACACCGGGGAGCTGTTTTTT.

This clonotype was counted at least ten times. This chain connects TRBV11-2 to TRBJ2-7, with 10 bases matching TRBD2. The ends lost 2 bases at V and 5 bases at J; junction bases unmatched: 0. The CDR3 runs to 13 residues. Germline V gene sequence: CDR1 SGHAT, CDR2 FQNNGV. The CDR3 coding sequence is TGTGCCAGCAGCTTAACTAGCGGGAACGAGCAGTACTTC. Its translation is CASSLTSGNEQYF.

The sample holds a few counts of this clonotype. CDR3 amino acids: CASSGGLAGGSYEQYF. CDR3 nucleotides: TGCGCCAGCAGCGGGGGGCTAGCGGGAGGGTCCTACGAGCAGTACTTC. The chain carries TRBV5-1 and TRBJ2-7; 12 bases agree with TRBD2. The ends lost 4 bases at V and 1 base at J; junction bases unmatched: 6. The CDR3 has 16 residues. Germline lookup yields CDR1 SGHRS and CDR2 YFSETQ.

This clonotype has a count of ten or more. The genes are TRBV11-2 and TRBJ2-1, with D unresolved. Germline V gene data show CDR1 as SGHAT and CDR2 as FQNNGV. The CDR3 totals 12 residues. V lost 1 base and J lost 5, with 3 bases in between. CDR3 region: CASSLVHNEQFF. For the CDR3, the DNA is TGTGCCAGCAGCTTAGTCCACAATGAGCAGTTCTTC.

This clonotype showed up just a few times. V is TRBV7-2 and J is TRBJ2-7, with D maybe TRBD2 (6 bases). This CDR3 spans 17 amino acids. Trimming left V 3 bases short and J 1 base short, with 19 bases between. Germline V gives CDR1 SGHTA, CDR2 FQGNSA. The CDR3 sequence is CASSFNLEGRPSYEQYF. The CDR3 DNA follows: TGTGCCAGCAGCTTCAACTTAGAGGGGAGGCCTTCCTACGAGCAGTACTTC.

This clonotype was observed many times. A read error may produce the germline difference seen at one junction end. The chain joins TRBV5-1 to TRBJ2-1; D unclear. This CDR3 spans 14 amino acids. Germline CDR1 is SGHRS and CDR2 is YFSETQ. The chain's CDR3 is CASSLISSYNEQFF. In nucleotides, the CDR3 is TGTGCCAGCAGTTTAATAAGCTCCTACAATGAGCAGTTCTTC.

This clonotype was seen at least ten times. The V call is TRBV27, the J call TRBJ2-5, with TRBD2 matching over 7 bases. V was clipped by 5 bases and J by 4 bases; unmatched bases: 7. Germline V gene data show CDR1 as MNHEY and CDR2 as SMNVEV (reference sequence). This CDR3 comprises 14 residues. The CDR3 reads CASSPPTSLETQYF. CDR3 coding DNA: TGTGCCAGCAGTCCCCCGACTAGCCTAGAGACCCAGTACTTC.

This clonotype was found a few times. The rearrangement joins TRBV4-1 to TRBJ2-1; TRBD2 aligns across 9 bases. The trim removed 8 bases at V and 4 bases at J, leaving 3 bases unmatched. This CDR3 is built from 13 residues. The germline V gene encodes CDR1 MGHRA and CDR2 YSYEKL. The CDR3 DNA reads as TGCGCCAGCGCTAGCGGGGAATACAATGAGCAGTTCTTC. It is translated as CASASGEYNEQFF.

The V call is TRBV10-3, the J call TRBJ2-3; D is perhaps TRBD1 or TRBD2 (6 bases each). CDR1 and CDR2 (germline): ENHRY, SYGVKD. V lost 2 bases and J lost 3, with 15 bases in between. The CDR3 spans 16 residues. CDR3 amino acids: CAISEGGGQKTDTQYF. CDR3 nucleotides: TGTGCCATCAGTGAGGGGGGAGGACAGAAGACAGATACGCAGTATTTT.

This clonotype was seen repeatedly, ten times or more. This chain connects TRBV2 to TRBJ2-3; D could derive from TRBD1 or TRBD2 (5 bases each). The CDR3 has 15 residues. V was cut by 5 bases and J by 0 bases, with 12 bases left in between. The germline V gene has CDR1 SNHLY and CDR2 FYNNEI. CDR3 DNA sequence: TGTGCCAGCAGTAGACACCGGGACAGCACAGATACGCAGTATTTT. Its translation: CASSRHRDSTDTQYF.

This clonotype came up many times. This chain uses TRBV10-3 with TRBJ2-7; weak D call: TRBD2 (6 bases). The CDR3 runs to 14 residues. The V gene's germline CDR1 is ENHRY and CDR2 SYGVKD. Trimming removed 2 bases at V and 3 bases at J, with 11 bases between. The CDR3 region has the DNA TGTGCCATCAGTGAGAGCGCGGGGTTCTACGAGCAGTACTTC. This encodes CAISESAGFYEQYF.

This clonotype was observed a few times. The gene calls are TRBV5-5 and TRBJ2-1; D is undetermined. Germline values: CDR1 SGHKS, CDR2 YYEKEE (reference sequence). Trimming stripped 0 bases from V and 3 bases from J, with 7 bases between. The CDR3 totals 14 residues. Written as DNA, the CDR3 is TGTGCCAGCAGCTTGGTATGGGACTACAATGAGCAGTTCTTC. It is translated as CASSLVWDYNEQFF.

The rearrangement uses TRBV7-2 and TRBJ2-1; 7 positions agree with TRBD2. J lost 12 bases, V lost 4 bases, and 9 bases had no gene match. CDR3 length: 13 amino acids. Germline CDR1 SGHTA, CDR2 FQGNSA. CDR3 amino acids: CASSSPRASGQFF. Here the CDR3 DNA reads TGTGCCAGCAGCTCCCCCCGGGCTAGCGGGCAGTTCTTC.

Comment on this clonotype: One base away lies a much larger clone, so this may be a sequencing read error. This chain links TRBV28 with TRBJ1-5; D may be TRBD1 (5 bases). The CDR3 extends over 16 amino acids. The V and J ends lost 2 bases and 4 bases respectively, with 15 bases between them. The germline gives CDR1 MDHEN, CDR2 SYDVKM. The CDR3 sequence is CASSLAGVGLNQPQHF. DNA of the CDR3: TGTGCCAGCAGTTTAGCGGGGGTCGGGTTGAATCAGCCCCAGCATTTT. The variable domain in full, completed from reference TRBV28 and TRBJ1-5, reads DVKVTQSSRYLVKRTGEKVFLECVQDMDHENMFWYRQDPGLGLRLIYFSYDVKMKEKGDIPEGYSVSREKKERFSLILESASTNQTSMYLCASSLAGVGLNQPQHFGDGTRLSIL.

There are many counts of this clonotype. The chain links TRBV14 to TRBJ2-5, with 7 bases identical to TRBD2. The ends lost 0 bases at V and 2 bases at J; junction bases unmatched: 9. CDR1 is SGHDN and CDR2 is FVKESK in the germline V gene. The CDR3 runs to 17 residues. For the CDR3, the DNA is TGTGCCAGCAGCCAAGATCTGTTAACTAGCGTTCAAGAGACCCAGTACTTC. This encodes CASSQDLLTSVQETQYF.

This clonotype was seen a handful of times. The rearrangement uses TRBV19 and TRBJ2-7; 8 bases agree with TRBD2. Germline V gene data show CDR1 as LNHDA and CDR2 as SQIVND (reference sequence). The CDR3 runs 15 residues. V dropped 5 bases and J dropped 0; count of bases not matched to a gene: 6. CDR3 in DNA: TGTGCCAGTAGTCTGTACAGCGGGGGCTCCTACGAGCAGTACTTC. The encoded protein is CASSLYSGGSYEQYF.